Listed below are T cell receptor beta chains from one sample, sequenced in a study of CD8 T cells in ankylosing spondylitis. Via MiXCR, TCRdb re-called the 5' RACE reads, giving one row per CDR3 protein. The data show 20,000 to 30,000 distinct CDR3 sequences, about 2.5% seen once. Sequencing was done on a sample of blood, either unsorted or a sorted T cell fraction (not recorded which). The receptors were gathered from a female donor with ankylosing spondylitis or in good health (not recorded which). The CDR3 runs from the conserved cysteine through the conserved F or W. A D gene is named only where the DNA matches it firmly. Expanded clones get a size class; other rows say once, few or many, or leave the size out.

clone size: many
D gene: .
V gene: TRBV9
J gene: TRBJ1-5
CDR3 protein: CASSVEGISNQPQHF
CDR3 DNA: TGTGCCAGCAGCGTAGAGGGAATCAGCAATCAGCCCCAGCATTTT

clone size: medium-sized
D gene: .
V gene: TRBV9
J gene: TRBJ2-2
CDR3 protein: CASSLRDSVTGELFF
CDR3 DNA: TGTGCCAGCAGCCTTCGGGACTCTGTTACCGGGGAGCTGTTTTTT

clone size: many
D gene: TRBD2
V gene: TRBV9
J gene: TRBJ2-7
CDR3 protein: CASSVEEAGPYEQYF
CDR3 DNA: TGTGCCAGCAGCGTAGAGGAAGCGGGACCCTACGAGCAGTACTTC

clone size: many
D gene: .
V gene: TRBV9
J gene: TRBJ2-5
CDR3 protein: CASSAGTVGETQYF
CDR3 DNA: TGTGCCAGCAGCGCAGGGACGGTCGGAGAGACCCAGTACTTC

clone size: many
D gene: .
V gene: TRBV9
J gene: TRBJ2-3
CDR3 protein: CASSVVAFTDTQYF
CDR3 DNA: TGTGCCAGCAGCGTAGTGGCGTTTACAGATACGCAGTATTTT

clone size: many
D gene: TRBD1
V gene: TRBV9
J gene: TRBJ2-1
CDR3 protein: CASSVGRGTEKYNEQFF
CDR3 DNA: TGTGCCAGCAGCGTAGGGCGTGGGACAGAGAAATACAATGAGCAGTTCTTC

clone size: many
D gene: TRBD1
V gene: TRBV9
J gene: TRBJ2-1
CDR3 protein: CASSAQTGTGYNEQFF
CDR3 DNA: TGTGCCAGCAGCGCACAAACCGGGACAGGGTACAATGAGCAGTTCTTC

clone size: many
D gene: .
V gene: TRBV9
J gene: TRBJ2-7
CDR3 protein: CASSVGVLSVSEQYF
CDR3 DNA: TGTGCCAGCAGCGTAGGAGTTCTTTCGGTGTCCGAGCAGTACTTC

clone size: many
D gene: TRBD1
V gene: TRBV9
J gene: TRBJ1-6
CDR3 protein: CASSVQTGGNHSPLHF
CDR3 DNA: TGTGCCAGCAGCGTACAGACAGGGGGCAACCATTCACCCCTCCACTTT

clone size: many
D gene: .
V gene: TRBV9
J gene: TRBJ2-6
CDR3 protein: CASSQGSSSGANVLTF
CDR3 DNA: TGTGCCAGCAGCCAAGGGTCGTCCTCTGGGGCCAACGTCCTGACTTTC

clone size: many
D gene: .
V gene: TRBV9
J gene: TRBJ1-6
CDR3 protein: CASSKTGDNSPLHF
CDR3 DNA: TGTGCCAGCAGCAAGACAGGAGATAATTCACCCCTCCACTTT

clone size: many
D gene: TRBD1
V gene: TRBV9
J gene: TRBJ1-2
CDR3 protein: CASSSSGQGSAGYGYTF
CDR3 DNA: TGTGCCAGCAGCTCCTCGGGACAGGGTTCCGCTGGTTATGGCTACACCTTC

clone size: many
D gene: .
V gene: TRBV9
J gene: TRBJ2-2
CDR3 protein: CASSSKARLNTGELFF
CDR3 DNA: TGTGCCAGCAGCTCTAAGGCCAGGCTGAACACCGGGGAGCTGTTTTTT

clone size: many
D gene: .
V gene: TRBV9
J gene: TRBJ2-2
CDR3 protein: CASSITGELFF
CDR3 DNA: TGTGCCAGCAGCATAACCGGGGAGCTGTTTTTT

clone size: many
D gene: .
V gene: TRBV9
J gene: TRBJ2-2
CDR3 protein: CASSVATGEAGELFF
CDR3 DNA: TGTGCCAGCAGCGTAGCTACAGGAGAGGCCGGGGAGCTGTTTTTT

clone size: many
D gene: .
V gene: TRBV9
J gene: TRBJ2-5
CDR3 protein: CASSTRGTDQETQYF
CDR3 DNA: TGTGCCAGCAGCACCCGGGGTACCGACCAAGAGACCCAGTACTTC

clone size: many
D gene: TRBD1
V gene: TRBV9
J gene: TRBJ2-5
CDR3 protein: CASSVATGALQETQYF
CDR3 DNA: TGTGCCAGCAGCGTAGCTACAGGGGCCCTTCAAGAGACCCAGTACTTC

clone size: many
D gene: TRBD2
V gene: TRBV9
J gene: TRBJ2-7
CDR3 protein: CASSVGTSGRSEQYF
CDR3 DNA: TGTGCCAGCAGCGTAGGGACTAGCGGGAGGAGCGAGCAGTACTTC

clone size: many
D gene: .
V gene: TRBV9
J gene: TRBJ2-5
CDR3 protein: CASSVTVGGWETQYF
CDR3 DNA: TGTGCCAGCAGCGTAACTGTGGGAGGATGGGAGACCCAGTACTTC

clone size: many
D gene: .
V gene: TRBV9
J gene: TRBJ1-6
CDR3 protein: CASSVALGNSPLHF
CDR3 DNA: TGTGCCAGCAGCGTAGCTCTGGGGAATTCACCCCTCCACTTT

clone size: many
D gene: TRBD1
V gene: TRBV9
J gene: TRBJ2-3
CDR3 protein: CASSEDRGWRDTQYF
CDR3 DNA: TGTGCCAGCAGCGAGGACAGGGGTTGGAGGGATACGCAGTATTTT

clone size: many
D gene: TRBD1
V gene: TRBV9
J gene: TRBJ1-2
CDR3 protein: CASSVGQGLSDYGYTF
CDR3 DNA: TGTGCCAGCAGCGTCGGACAGGGGTTGTCAGATTATGGCTACACCTTC

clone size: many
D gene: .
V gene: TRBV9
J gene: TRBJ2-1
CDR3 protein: CASSGNNGGNNEQFF
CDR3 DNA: TGTGCCAGCAGCGGGAATAACGGGGGCAACAATGAGCAGTTCTTC

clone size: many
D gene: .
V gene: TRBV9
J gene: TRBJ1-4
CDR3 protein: CASSVGQLLNEKLFF
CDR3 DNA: TGTGCCAGCAGCGTAGGACAGCTACTAAATGAAAAACTGTTTTTT

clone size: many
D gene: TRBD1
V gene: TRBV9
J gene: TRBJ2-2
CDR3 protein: CASSARQGATGELFF
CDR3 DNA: TGTGCCAGCAGCGCCCGACAGGGGGCGACCGGGGAGCTGTTTTTT

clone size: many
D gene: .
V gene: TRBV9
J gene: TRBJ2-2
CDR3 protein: CASSQSLFTGELFF
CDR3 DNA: TGTGCCAGCAGCCAGAGCCTCTTTACCGGGGAGCTGTTTTTT

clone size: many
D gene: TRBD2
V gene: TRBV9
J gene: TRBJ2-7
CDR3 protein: CASSVAPSGISSYEQYF
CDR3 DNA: TGTGCCAGCAGCGTAGCCCCTAGCGGGATAAGCTCCTACGAGCAGTACTTC

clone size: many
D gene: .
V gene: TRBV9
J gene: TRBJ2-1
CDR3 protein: CASSPSLSSYNEQFF
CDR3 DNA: TGTGCCAGCAGTCCTAGCTTGAGCTCCTACAATGAGCAGTTCTTC

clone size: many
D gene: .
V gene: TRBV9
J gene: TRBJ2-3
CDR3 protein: CASSVGGGTSTDTQYF
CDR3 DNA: TGTGCCAGCAGCGTAGGTGGCGGGACTAGCACAGATACGCAGTATTTT

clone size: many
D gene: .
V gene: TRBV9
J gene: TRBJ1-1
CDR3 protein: CASSVVTRSEAFF
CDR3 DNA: TGTGCCAGCAGCGTAGTCACGCGGTCTGAAGCTTTCTTT

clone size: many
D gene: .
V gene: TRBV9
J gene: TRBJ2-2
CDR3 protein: CASRVSEYTGELFF
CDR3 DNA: TGTGCCAGCAGGGTTAGCGAGTACACCGGGGAGCTGTTTTTT

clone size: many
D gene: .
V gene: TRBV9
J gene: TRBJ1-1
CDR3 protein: CASSVGGRGIGADTEAFF
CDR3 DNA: TGTGCCAGCAGCGTAGGGGGCAGGGGAATCGGAGCGGACACTGAAGCTTTCTTT

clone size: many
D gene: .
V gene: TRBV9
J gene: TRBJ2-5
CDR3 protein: CASSVAGALETQYF
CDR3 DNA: TGTGCCAGCAGCGTAGCGGGGGCGTTAGAGACCCAGTACTTC

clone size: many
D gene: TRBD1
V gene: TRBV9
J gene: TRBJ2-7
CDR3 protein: CASSVGGTGGTYEQYF
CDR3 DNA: TGTGCCAGCAGCGTAGGGGGGACAGGGGGAACATACGAGCAGTACTTC

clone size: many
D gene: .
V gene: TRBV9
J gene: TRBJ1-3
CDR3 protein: CASSVDTNSGNTIYF
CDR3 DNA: TGTGCCAGCAGCGTAGACACTAACTCTGGAAACACCATATATTTT

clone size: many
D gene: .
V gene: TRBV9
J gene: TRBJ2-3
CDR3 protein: CASSVEGGTQYF
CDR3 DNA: TGTGCCAGCAGCGTAGAGGGGGGTACGCAGTATTTT

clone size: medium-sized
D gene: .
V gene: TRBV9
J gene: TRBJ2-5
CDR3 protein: CASSVRELYGETQYF
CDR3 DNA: TGTGCCAGCAGCGTAAGGGAACTCTACGGGGAGACCCAGTACTTC

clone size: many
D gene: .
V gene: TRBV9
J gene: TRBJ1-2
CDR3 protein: CASSSGGGYTF
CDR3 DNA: TGTGCCAGCAGCTCTGGAGGAGGCTACACCTTC

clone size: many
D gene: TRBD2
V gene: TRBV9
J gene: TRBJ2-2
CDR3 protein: CASSVALTGTSGATGELFF
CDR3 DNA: TGTGCCAGCAGCGTAGCCTTAACGGGGACTAGCGGGGCCACCGGGGAGCTGTTTTTT

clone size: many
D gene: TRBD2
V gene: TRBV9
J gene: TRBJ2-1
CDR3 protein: CASSVGASGMYNEQFF
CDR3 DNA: TGTGCCAGCAGCGTAGGTGCTAGCGGGATGTACAATGAGCAGTTCTTC

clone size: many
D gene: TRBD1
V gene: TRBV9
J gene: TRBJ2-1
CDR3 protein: CASSVDRTGPYEQFF
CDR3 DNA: TGTGCCAGCAGCGTAGATAGGACAGGGCCCTATGAGCAGTTCTTC

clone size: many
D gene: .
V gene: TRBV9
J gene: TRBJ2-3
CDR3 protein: CASSVPPGDTQYF
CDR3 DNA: TGTGCCAGCAGCGTGCCCCCCGGAGATACGCAGTATTTT

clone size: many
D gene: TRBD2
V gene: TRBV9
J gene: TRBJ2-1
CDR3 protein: CASSKGGLAGTDEQFF
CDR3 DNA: TGTGCCAGCAGCAAAGGGGGACTAGCGGGAACCGATGAGCAGTTCTTC

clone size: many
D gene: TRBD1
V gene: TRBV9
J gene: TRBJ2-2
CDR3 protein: CASRGQGAGELFF
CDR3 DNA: TGTGCCAGCAGGGGACAGGGTGCCGGGGAGCTGTTTTTT

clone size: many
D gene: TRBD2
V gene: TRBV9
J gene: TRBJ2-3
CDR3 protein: CASSTRGGGTDTQYF
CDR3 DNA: TGTGCCAGCAGCACACGGGGGGGTGGCACAGATACGCAGTATTTT

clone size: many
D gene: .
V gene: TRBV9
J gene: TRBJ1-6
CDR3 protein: CASSGTASSYNSPLHF
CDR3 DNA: TGTGCCAGCAGCGGGACAGCGAGCTCCTATAATTCACCCCTCCACTTT

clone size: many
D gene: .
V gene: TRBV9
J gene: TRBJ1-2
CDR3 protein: CASSVGGAIVYGYTF
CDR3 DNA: TGTGCCAGCAGCGTAGGGGGGGCTATAGTCTATGGCTACACCTTC

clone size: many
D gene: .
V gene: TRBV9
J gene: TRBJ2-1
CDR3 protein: CASSVGDSTYNEQFF
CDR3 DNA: TGTGCCAGCAGCGTAGGGGACTCAACCTACAATGAGCAGTTCTTC

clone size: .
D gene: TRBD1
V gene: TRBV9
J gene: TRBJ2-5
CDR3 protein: CASSIGQGKPQETQYF
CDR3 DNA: TGTGCCAGCAGCATCGGACAGGGAAAACCCCAAGAGACCCAGTACTTC

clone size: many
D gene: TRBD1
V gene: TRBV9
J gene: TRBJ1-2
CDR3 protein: CASSGGQANYGYTF
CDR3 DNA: TGTGCCAGCAGCGGCGGACAGGCTAACTATGGCTACACCTTC

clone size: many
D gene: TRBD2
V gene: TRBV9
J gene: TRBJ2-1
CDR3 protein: CASSFRLAGGPPLF
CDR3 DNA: TGTGCCAGCAGCTTCCGACTAGCGGGAGGCCCGCCCCTCTTC

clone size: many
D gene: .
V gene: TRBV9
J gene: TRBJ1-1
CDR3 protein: CASSVDPTTDEAFF
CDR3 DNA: TGTGCCAGCAGCGTGGACCCCACCACCGATGAAGCTTTCTTT

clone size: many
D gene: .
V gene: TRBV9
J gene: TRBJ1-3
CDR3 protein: CASRGAAGNTIYF
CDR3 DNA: TGTGCCAGCAGGGGGGCGGCTGGAAACACCATATATTTT

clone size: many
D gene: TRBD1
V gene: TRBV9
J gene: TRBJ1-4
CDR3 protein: CASSLGQGNEKLFF
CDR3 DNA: TGTGCCAGCAGCCTCGGACAGGGGAATGAAAAACTGTTTTTT

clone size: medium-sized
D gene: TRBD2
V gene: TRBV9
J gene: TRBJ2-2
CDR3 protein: CASRRGGENTGELFF
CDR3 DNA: TGTGCCAGCAGACGCGGGGGGGAGAACACCGGGGAGCTGTTTTTT

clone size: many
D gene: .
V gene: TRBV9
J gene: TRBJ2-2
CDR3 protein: CASSASYPGTGELFF
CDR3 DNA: TGTGCCAGCAGCGCCTCTTACCCCGGGACCGGGGAGCTGTTTTTT

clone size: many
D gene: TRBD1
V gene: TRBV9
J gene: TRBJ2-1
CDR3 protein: CASSVGGTGVGEQFF
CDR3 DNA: TGTGCCAGCAGCGTAGGGGGGACAGGGGTTGGTGAGCAGTTCTTC

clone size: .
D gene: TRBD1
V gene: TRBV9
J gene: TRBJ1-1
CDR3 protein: CASSPQGQGPEAFF
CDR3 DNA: TGTGCCAGCAGCCCCCAGGGACAGGGCCCTGAAGCTTTCTTT

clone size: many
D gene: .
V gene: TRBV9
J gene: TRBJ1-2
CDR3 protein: CASSVEKGRVYGYTF
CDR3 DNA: TGTGCCAGCAGCGTAGAGAAAGGGAGGGTCTATGGCTACACCTTC